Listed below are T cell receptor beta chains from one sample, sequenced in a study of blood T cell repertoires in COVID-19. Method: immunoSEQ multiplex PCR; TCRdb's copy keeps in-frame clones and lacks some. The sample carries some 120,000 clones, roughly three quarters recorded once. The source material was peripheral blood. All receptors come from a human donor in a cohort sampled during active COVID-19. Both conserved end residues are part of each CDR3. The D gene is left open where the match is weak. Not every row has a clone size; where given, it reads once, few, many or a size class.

CASSLRNRVSLYNSPLHF | TGTGCCAGCAGCTTAAGGAACAGGGTTTCCCTCTATAATTCACCCCTCCACTTT | TRBJ1-6 | NA | NA | TRBV7-2
CASSLSDSGGELFF | TGTGCCAGCAGTTTATCAGACAGCGGGGGGGAGCTGTTTTTT | TRBJ2-2 | NA | NA | TRBV28
CASSQVRGNPQPQHF | TGTGCCAGCAGCCAAGTCAGGGGCAATCCGCAGCCCCAGCATTTT | TRBJ1-5 | NA | NA | TRBV4-2
CASSLVDRTPNTEAFF | TGTGCCAGCAGCTTGGTGGACAGGACGCCGAACACTGAAGCTTTCTTT | TRBJ1-1 | TRBD1 | NA | TRBV5-6
CASSRLAGEHEQYF | TGTGCCAGCAGCCGGCTAGCGGGAGAGCATGAGCAGTACTTC | TRBJ2-7 | TRBD2 | NA | TRBV3-1/TRBV3-2
CASSLGQGGDEQFF | TGCGCCAGCAGCTTGGGCCAGGGGGGCGATGAGCAGTTCTTC | TRBJ2-1 | NA | NA | TRBV5-1
CASSPGLAGAYEQYF | TGTGCCAGCAGCCCTGGACTAGCGGGCGCCTACGAGCAGTACTTC | TRBJ2-7 | TRBD2 | NA | TRBV5-4
CSVEESGDANEKLFF | TGCAGCGTTGAGGAGTCGGGGGACGCGAATGAAAAACTGTTTTTT | TRBJ1-4 | NA | NA | TRBV29-1
CASNGQGFAYEQYF | TGCGCCAGCAACGGACAGGGTTTTGCCTACGAGCAGTACTTC | TRBJ2-7 | TRBD1 | NA | TRBV10-2
CASSQGWNQPQHF | TGTGCCAGCAGTCAGGGTTGGAATCAGCCCCAGCATTTT | TRBJ1-5 | NA | NA | TRBV2
CASSYSLAGSTDTQYF | TGTGCCAGCAGTTACTCATTGGCGGGGAGCACAGATACGCAGTATTTT | TRBJ2-3 | NA | NA | TRBV6-5
CASSEGTAYGYTF | TGTGCCAGCAGTGAAGGGACAGCCTATGGCTACACCTTC | TRBJ1-2 | NA | NA | TRBV2
CASTFGGGRPYTIYF | TGTGCCAGCACCTTTGGGGGGGGGCGCCCATACACCATATATTTT | TRBJ1-3 | NA | NA | TRBV28
CSVEEGGNATYEQYF | TGCAGCGTTGAAGAGGGGGGAAACGCTACCTACGAGCAGTACTTC | TRBJ2-7 | NA | NA | TRBV29-1
CASSQAPGLNYEQYF | TGTGCCAGCAGCCAAGCTCCGGGACTCAACTACGAGCAGTACTTC | TRBJ2-7 | NA | NA | TRBV4-2
CSVEVRAGGFYEQYF | TGCAGCGTTGAAGTCCGAGCGGGAGGGTTCTACGAGCAGTACTTC | TRBJ2-7 | TRBD2 | NA | TRBV29-1
CAWSVGDRGEF | TGTGCCTGGAGTGTGGGTGACAGGGGGGAATTT | TRBJ2-7 | TRBD1 | NA | TRBV30
CASSQEVAGGLGVDTQYF | TGTGCCAGCAGCCAAGAGGTTGCGGGGGGGCTTGGAGTAGATACGCAGTATTTT | TRBJ2-3 | TRBD2 | NA | TRBV3-1/TRBV3-2
CASSPSMRNEQFF | TGTGCCAGCAGTCCGAGTATGCGAAATGAGCAGTTCTTC | TRBJ2-1 | NA | NA | TRBV12-3/TRBV12-4
CASSLSTGTQYF | TGTGCCAGCAGTTTATCTACGGGGACCCAGTACTTC | TRBJ2-5 | NA | NA | TRBV12-3/TRBV12-4
CASSQTFSAEQYF | TGTGCCAGCTCACAAACATTTAGCGCCGAGCAGTACTTC | TRBJ2-7 | NA | NA | TRBV18
CSVALNYGYTF | TGCAGCGTTGCACTGAACTATGGCTACACCTTC | TRBJ1-2 | NA | NA | TRBV29-1
CASSLLSGGLSYEQYF | TGTGCCAGCAGTTTATTGTCGGGAGGGCTGTCCTACGAGCAGTACTTC | TRBJ2-7 | TRBD2 | once | TRBV28
CASSVAPSKGQNEQYF | TGTGCCAGCAGCGTAGCCCCATCCAAGGGGCAGAACGAGCAGTACTTC | TRBJ2-7 | NA | NA | TRBV9
CSGQGKAEQFF | TGCAGTGGACAGGGGAAAGCTGAGCAGTTCTTC | TRBJ2-1 | TRBD1 | NA | TRBV20-1
CASRSPQGADTEAFF | TGTGCCAGCAGATCACCTCAGGGGGCAGACACTGAAGCTTTCTTT | TRBJ1-1 | TRBD1 | few | TRBV27
CAILKTGRIISPLHF | TGTGCCATCCTAAAGACAGGGCGAATAATTTCACCCCTCCACTTT | TRBJ1-6 | TRBD1 | NA | TRBV6-4
CASSPGVQGGYEQYF | TGTGCCAGCAGTCCTGGAGTGCAGGGCGGTTACGAGCAGTACTTC | TRBJ2-7 | NA | NA | TRBV9
CASSLVGRDLYEQYF | TGTGCCAGCAGCTTAGTTGGGCGGGACCTCTACGAGCAGTACTTC | TRBJ2-7 | NA | NA | TRBV11-2
CSVDGNTEAFF | TGCAGCGTTGACGGGAACACTGAAGCTTTCTTT | TRBJ1-1 | NA | NA | TRBV29-1
CASSLERAGGFYEQYF | TGTGCCAGCAGCTTAGAAAGAGCGGGAGGGTTCTACGAGCAGTACTTC | TRBJ2-7 | TRBD2 | NA | TRBV7-6
CASSLALAGTNEQFF | TGCGCCAGCAGCTTGGCCCTAGCGGGGACCAATGAGCAGTTCTTC | TRBJ2-1 | TRBD2 | NA | TRBV5-1
CSVDPSITRTNTEAFF | TGCAGCGTTGATCCCTCGATAACCAGAACGAACACTGAAGCTTTCTTT | TRBJ1-1 | NA | NA | TRBV29-1
CASSPPRPQGFAETQYF | TGTGCCAGCTCACCACCTCGGCCCCAGGGTTTCGCAGAGACCCAGTACTTC | TRBJ2-5 | NA | NA | TRBV18
CASTQGYEQYF | TGTGCCAGCACCCAGGGGTACGAGCAGTACTTC | TRBJ2-7 | NA | NA | TRBV7-9
CASSQPGAGAGALYGVKYF | TGCGCCAGCAGCCAACCCGGGGCCGGAGCGGGAGCACTTTATGGAGTAAAGTACTTC | TRBJ2-5 | TRBD2 | NA | TRBV4-1
CASSWAGKGAQYF | TGTGCCAGCTCCTGGGCAGGAAAAGGGGCCCAGTACTTC | TRBJ2-5 | NA | NA | TRBV28
CASSELGRAGNTIYF | TGTGCCAGCAGTGAATTGGGGAGGGCTGGAAACACCATATATTTT | TRBJ1-3 | NA | NA | TRBV2
CASSPLSTLGYTF | TGTGCCAGCAGCCCTCTATCGACTCTTGGCTACACCTTC | TRBJ1-2 | NA | NA | TRBV6-2/TRBV6-3
CASSQRPSGEQYF | TGTGCCAGCAGCCAAAGGCCCTCGGGCGAGCAGTACTTC | TRBJ2-7 | NA | NA | TRBV3-1/TRBV3-2
CASSPDSLSEQYF | TGTGCCAGCAGTCCGGACAGTCTGAGCGAGCAGTACTTC | TRBJ2-7 | NA | NA | TRBV6-2/TRBV6-3
CASIPGQGAREQYF | TGTGCCAGCATCCCGGGACAGGGGGCTAGAGAGCAGTACTTC | TRBJ2-7 | TRBD1 | once | TRBV2